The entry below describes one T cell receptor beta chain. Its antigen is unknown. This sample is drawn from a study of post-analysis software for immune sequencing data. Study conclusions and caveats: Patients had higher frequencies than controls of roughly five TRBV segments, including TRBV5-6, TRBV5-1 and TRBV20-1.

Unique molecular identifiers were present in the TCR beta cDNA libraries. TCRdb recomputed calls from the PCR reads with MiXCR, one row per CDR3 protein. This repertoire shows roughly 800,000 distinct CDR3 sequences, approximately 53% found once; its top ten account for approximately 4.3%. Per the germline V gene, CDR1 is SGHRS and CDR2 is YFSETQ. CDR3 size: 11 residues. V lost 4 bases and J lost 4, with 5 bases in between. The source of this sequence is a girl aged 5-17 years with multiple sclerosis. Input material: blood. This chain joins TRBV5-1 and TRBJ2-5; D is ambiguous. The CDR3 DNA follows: TGCGCCAGCAGCATTACAGAGACCCAGTACTTC. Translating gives CASSITETQYF.